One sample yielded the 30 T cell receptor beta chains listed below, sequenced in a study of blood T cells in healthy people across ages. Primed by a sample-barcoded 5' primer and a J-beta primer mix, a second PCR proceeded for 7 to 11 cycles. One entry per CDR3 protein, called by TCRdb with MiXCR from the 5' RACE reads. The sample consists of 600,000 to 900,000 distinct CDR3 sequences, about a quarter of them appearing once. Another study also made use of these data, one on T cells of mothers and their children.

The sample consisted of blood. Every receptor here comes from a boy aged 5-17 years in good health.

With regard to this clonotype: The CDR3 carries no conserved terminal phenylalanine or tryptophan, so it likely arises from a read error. In DNA, the CDR3 is TGCGCCAGCAGCGTGACAGGCTTCCAAGAGACCCAGTACTCC. Its protein is CASSVTGFQETQYS. This chain joins TRBV5-1 and TRBJ2-5; the D gene is possibly TRBD1 (6 bases). Trimming took off 4 bases at V and 1 base at J, with 11 bases between the two ends. Germline V CDR1 and CDR2: SGHRS, YFSETQ. The CDR3 totals 14 residues.

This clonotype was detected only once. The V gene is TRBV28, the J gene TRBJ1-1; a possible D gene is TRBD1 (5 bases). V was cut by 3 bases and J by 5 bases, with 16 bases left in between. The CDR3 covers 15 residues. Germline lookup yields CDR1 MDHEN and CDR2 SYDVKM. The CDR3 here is CASSLATAGTTEAFF. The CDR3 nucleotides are TGTGCCAGCAGTTTGGCGACAGCGGGAACAACTGAAGCTTTCTTT.

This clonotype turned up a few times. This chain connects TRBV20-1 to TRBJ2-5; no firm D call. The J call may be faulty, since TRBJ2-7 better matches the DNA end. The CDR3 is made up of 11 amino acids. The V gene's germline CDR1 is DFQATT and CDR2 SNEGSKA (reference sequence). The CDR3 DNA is TGCAGTGCCCTCCAGTGGGACGAGCAGTACTTC. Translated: CSALQWDEQYF.

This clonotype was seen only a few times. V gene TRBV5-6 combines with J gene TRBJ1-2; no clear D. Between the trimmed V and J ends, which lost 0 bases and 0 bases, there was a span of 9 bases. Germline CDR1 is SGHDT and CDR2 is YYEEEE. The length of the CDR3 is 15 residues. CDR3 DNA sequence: TGTGCCAGCAGCTTGGAGTACCTCCCTAACTATGGCTACACCTTC. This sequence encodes CASSLEYLPNYGYTF.

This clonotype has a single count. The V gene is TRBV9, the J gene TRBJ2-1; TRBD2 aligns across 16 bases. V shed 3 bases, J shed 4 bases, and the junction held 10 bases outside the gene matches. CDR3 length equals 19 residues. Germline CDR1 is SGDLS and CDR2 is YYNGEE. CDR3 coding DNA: TGTGCCAGCAGCGGCCGGCCGGGACTAGCGGGGGGGCCATACAATGAGCAGTTCTTC. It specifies CASSGRPGLAGGPYNEQFF.

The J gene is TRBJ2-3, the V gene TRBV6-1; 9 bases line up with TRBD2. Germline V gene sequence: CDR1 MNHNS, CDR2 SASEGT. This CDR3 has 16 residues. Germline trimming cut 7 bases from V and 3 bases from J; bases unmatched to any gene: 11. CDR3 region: CASKASAGGGTDTQYF. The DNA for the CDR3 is TGTGCCAGCAAAGCCTCAGCGGGGGGCGGGACAGATACGCAGTATTTT.

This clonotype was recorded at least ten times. CDR3 sequence reads: CASSFTIGQAYEQYF. The CDR3 DNA is TGTGCCAGCAGTTTCACCATTGGACAGGCATACGAGCAGTACTTC. The chain has TRBV6-6 and TRBJ2-7, with 7 bases identical to TRBD1. With V trimmed by 4 bases and J by 4 bases, 10 bases remained unmatched. CDR3 length: 15 amino acids. Germline V gene data show CDR1 as MNHNY and CDR2 as SVGAGI (reference sequence).

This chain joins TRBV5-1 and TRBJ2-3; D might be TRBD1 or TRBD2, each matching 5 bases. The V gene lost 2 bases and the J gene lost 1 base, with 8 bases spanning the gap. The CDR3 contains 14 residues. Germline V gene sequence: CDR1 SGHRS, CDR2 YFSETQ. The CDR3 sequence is CASSLQEGTDTQYF. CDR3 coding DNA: TGCGCCAGCAGCTTACAGGAGGGCACAGATACGCAGTATTTT.

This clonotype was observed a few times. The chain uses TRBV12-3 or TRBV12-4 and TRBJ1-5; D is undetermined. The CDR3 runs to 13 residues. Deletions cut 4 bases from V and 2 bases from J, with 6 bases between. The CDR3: CASSWPGNQPQHF. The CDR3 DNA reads TGTGCCAGCAGTTGGCCGGGCAATCAGCCCCAGCATTTT.

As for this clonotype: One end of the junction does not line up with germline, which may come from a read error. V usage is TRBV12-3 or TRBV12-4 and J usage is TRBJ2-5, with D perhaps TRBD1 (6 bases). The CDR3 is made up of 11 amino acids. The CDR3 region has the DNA TGTGCCAGCAGTTTACGGACAGACAAGTTCTTC. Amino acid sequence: CASSLRTDKFF.

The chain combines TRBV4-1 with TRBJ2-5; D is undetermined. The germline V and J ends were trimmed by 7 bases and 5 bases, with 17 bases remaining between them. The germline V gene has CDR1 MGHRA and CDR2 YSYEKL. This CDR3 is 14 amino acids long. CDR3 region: CASTPRLGPETQYF. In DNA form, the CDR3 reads TGCGCCAGCACTCCAAGATTAGGGCCCGAGACCCAGTACTTC.

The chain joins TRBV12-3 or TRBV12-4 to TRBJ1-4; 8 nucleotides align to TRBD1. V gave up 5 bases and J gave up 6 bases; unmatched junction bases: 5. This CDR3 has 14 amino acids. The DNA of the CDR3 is TGTGCCAGCAGTCCCGACAGGGGTGATGAAAAACTGTTTTTT. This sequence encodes CASSPDRGDEKLFF.

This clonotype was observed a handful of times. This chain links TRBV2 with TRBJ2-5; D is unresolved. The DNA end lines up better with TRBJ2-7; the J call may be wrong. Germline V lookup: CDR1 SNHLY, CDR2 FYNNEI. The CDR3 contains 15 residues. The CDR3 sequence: CASSEARTYSYEQYF. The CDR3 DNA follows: TGTGCCAGCAGTGAAGCCAGGACCTACTCCTACGAGCAGTACTTC.

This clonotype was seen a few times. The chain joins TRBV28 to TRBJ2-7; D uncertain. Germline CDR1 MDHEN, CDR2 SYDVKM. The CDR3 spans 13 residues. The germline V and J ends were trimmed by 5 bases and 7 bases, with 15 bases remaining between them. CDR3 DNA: TGTGCCAGCAGTCTCCCCGCCTCCAAGGAGCAGTACTTC. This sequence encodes CASSLPASKEQYF.

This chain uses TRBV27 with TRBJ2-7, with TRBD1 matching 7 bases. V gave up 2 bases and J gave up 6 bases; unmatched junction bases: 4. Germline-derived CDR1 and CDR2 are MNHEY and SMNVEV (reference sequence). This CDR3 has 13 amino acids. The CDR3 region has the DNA TGTGCCAGCAGTTTAAGGACAGGCGGCGAGCAGTACTTC. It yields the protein CASSLRTGGEQYF.

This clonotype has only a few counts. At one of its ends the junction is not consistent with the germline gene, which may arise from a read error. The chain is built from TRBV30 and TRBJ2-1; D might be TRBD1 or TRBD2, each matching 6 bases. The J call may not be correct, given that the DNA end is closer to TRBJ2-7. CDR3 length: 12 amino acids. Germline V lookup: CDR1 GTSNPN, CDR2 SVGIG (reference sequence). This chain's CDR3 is CAWMGGKNEQYF. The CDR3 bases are TGCGCCTGGATGGGGGGCAAGAACGAGCAGTACTTC.

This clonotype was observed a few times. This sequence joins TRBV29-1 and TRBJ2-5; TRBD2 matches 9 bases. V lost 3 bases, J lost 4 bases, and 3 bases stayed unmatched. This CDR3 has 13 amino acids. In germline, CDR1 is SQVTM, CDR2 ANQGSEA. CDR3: CSVEAGGPETQYF. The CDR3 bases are TGCAGCGTTGAGGCGGGGGGGCCAGAGACCCAGTACTTC.

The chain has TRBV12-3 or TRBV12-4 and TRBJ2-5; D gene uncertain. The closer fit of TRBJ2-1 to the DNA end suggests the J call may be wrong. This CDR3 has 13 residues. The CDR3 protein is CASSSLLGGEQFF. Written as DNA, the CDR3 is TGTGCCAGCAGCTCTCTCCTCGGCGGTGAGCAGTTCTTC.

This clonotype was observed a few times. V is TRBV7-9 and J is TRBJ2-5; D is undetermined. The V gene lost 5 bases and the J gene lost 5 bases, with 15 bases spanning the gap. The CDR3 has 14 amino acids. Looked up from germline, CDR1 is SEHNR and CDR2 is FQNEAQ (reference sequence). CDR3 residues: CASSLAPDGETQYF. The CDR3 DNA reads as TGTGCCAGCAGCCTTGCCCCGGATGGGGAGACCCAGTACTTC. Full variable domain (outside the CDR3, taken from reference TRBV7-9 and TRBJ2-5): DTGVSQNPRHKITKRGQNVTFRCDPISEHNRLYWYRQTLGQGPEFLTYFQNEAQLEKSRLLSDRFSAERPKGSFSTLEIQRTEQGDSAMYLCASSLAPDGETQYFGPGTRLLVL.

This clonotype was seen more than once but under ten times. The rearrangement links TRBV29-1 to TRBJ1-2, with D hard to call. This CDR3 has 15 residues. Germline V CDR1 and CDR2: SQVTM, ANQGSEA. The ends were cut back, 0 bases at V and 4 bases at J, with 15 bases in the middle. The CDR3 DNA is TGCAGCGTTGAAGATCCGGGTCAGGTCTTCTATGGCTACACCTTC. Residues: CSVEDPGQVFYGYTF.

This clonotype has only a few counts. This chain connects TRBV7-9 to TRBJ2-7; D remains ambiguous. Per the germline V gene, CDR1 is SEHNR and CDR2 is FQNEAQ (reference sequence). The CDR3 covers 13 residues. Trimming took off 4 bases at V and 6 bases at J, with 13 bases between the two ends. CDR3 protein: CASSSRPGTEQYF. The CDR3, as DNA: TGTGCCAGCAGCTCCCGTCCGGGCACCGAGCAGTACTTC.

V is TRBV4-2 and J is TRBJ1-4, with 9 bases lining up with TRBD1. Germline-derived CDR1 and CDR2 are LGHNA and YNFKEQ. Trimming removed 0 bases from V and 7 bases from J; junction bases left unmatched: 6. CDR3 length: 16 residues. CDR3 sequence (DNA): TGTGCCAGCAGCCAAGAGACAGGGGGTACAACTGAAAAACTGTTTTTT. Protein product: CASSQETGGTTEKLFF.

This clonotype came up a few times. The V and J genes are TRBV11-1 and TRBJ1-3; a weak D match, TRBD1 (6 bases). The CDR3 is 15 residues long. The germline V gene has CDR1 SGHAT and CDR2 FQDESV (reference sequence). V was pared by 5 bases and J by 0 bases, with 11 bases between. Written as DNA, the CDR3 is TGTGCCAGCAGCAAGGGACACAGCTCTGGAAACACCATATATTTT. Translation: CASSKGHSSGNTIYF.

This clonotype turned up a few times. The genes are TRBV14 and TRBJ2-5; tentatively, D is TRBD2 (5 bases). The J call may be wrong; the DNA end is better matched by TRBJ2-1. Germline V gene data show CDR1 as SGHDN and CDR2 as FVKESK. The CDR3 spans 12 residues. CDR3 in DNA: TGTGCCAGCAGCGTGCGGAGGAATGAGCAGTTCTTC. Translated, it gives CASSVRRNEQFF.

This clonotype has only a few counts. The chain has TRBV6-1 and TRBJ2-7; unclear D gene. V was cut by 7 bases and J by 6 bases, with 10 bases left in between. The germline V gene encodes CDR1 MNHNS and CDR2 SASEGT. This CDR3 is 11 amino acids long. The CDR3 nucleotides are TGTGCCAGCATTGGGTCGGGCGAGCAGTACTTC. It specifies CASIGSGEQYF.

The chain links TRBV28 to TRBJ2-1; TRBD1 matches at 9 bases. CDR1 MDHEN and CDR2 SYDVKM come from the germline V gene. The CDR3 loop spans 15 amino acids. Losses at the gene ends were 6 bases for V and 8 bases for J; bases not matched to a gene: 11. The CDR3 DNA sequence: TGTGCCAGCAGGCCCGGGACAGGGATTTCGGATGAGCAGTTCTTC. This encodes CASRPGTGISDEQFF.

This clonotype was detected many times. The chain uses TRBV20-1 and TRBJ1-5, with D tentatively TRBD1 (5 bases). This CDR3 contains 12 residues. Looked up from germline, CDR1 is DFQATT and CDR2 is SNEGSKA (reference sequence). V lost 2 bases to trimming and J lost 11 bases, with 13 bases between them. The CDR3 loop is CSARPSEGAQHF. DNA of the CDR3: TGCAGTGCTAGACCAAGCGAAGGGGCCCAGCATTTT.

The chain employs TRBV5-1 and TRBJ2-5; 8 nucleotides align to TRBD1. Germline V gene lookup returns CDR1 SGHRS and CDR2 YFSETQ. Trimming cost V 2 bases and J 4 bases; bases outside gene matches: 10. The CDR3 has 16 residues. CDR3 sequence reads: CASSFAGQGGTETQYF. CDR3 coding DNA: TGCGCCAGCAGCTTCGCCGGACAGGGTGGTACAGAGACCCAGTACTTC.

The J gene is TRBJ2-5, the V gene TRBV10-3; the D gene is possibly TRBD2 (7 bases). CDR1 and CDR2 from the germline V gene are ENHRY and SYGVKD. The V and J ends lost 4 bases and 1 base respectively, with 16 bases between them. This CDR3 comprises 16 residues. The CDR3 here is CAISATVGGGQETQYF. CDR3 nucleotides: TGTGCCATCAGTGCTACGGTGGGAGGGGGCCAAGAGACCCAGTACTTC.

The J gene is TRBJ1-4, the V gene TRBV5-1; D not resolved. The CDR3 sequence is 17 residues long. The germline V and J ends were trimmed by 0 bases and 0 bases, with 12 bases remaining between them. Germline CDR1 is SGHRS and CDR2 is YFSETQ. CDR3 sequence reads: CASSLAPPLSTNEKLFF. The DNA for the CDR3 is TGCGCCAGCAGCTTGGCCCCGCCGTTATCAACTAATGAAAAACTGTTTTTT.